This TCR beta chain was recovered during a study of cytomegalovirus exposure and HLA in healthy donors. Study observations and caveats: With later analysis, a missense DCLRE1C variant became linked to TCR beta V- and J-gene trimming.

In its sample, this clone was seen once. Its antigen is not identified. The PCR had 60 Vbeta and 13 Jbeta primers. TCRdb keeps only in-frame clones here, not all; method: immunoSEQ multiplex PCR. The profile shows 150,000 to 200,000 clones, 81% of them singletons. The sequenced sample consisted of PBMCs. This TCR came from a woman under 30 in good health and CMV-seropositive.

This CDR3 is CASSLGGQPQHF. The CDR3 region has the DNA TGTGCCAGCAGCTTAGGAGGTCAGCCCCAGCATTTT. The J gene is TRBJ1-5, the V gene TRBV6-6; D unclear. The V end lost 6 bases, the J end lost 6 bases, and 9 bases lay between the germline ends. The CDR3 runs 12 residues. Germline V gives CDR1 MNHNY, CDR2 SVGAGI (reference sequence).